The following is a T cell receptor beta chain sequence with its context. This CDR3 has 12 amino acids. Germline V gives CDR1 SGHNT, CDR2 YYREEE (reference sequence). Trimming removed 7 bases from V and 5 bases from J, with 12 bases in between. The data were obtained in a study of T cell changes during pregnancy in multiple sclerosis. Only in-frame clones appear in the TCRdb table, and some are missing; sequencing was by immunoSEQ multiplex PCR. The sample holds 22,000 or so clones, roughly 91% seen once. This sample comprised CD8+ T cells from peripheral blood mononuclear cells, obtained in the third trimester of pregnancy. This sequence originates from a female donor with multiple sclerosis, enrolled in a pregnancy study. The rearrangement links TRBV5-4 to TRBJ2-5; the D gene is possibly TRBD2 (6 bases). The CDR3 coding sequence is TGTGCCAGCTCGGGGGAATCCGAGACCCAGTACTTC. Its translation: CASSGESETQYF.